This TCR beta chain was identified in a study of T cell responses to AZD1222 COVID-19 vaccine. The study's findings and limits: There were vaccine-associated CD4 TCRs across spike, dominant at 160-218 and 743-854.

Profiled with immunoSEQ multiplex PCR; TCRdb holds only in-frame clones, not every one. The sample records 120,000 or so clones, about nine tenths being singletons. CDR1 is KGHSH, CDR2 LQKENI, per germline. This CDR3 region has 15 residues. Trimming stripped 2 bases from V and 5 bases from J, with 13 bases between. Worth noting for this clone: Antigen: not known.

The source material was peripheral blood, sampled on day 0 of AZD1222 vaccination. The TCR originated in an adult in good health. This chain joins TRBV18 and TRBJ1-3, with D perhaps TRBD1 (6 bases). CDR3 in DNA: TGTGCCAGCTCACCAGGGGCGTGGGGGCGAAACACCATATATTTT. This translates into CASSPGAWGRNTIYF.